This passage covers 24 T cell receptor beta chains from one sample sequenced in a study of shared clonotypes between healthy human individuals. Naive-designated CD8 cells lacked CD45RO, were positively enriched for CCR7, and omitted terminally differentiated effector memory CD45RA+ cells. Sequenced by immunoSEQ multiplex PCR; TCRdb stores in-frame clones only, minus some. The sample contains about 2 million clones, about 95% of which appear only once. What was sequenced was naive CD8+ T cells sorted from blood. Receptor source: a man aged 18 to 29 in good health.

The rearrangement links TRBV2 to TRBJ2-3, with D unclear. Germline CDR1 SNHLY, CDR2 FYNNEI. The CDR3 contains 12 residues. Between the trimmed V and J ends, which lost 4 bases and 6 bases, there was a span of 8 bases. The CDR3 loop is CASSGTPDTQYF. CDR3 nucleotide sequence: TGTGCCAGCAGTGGGACCCCGGATACGCAGTATTTT.

The chain employs TRBV27 and TRBJ2-5, with TRBD1 as a possible D gene (6 bases). Germline lookup yields CDR1 MNHEY and CDR2 SMNVEV (reference sequence). The CDR3 sequence is 15 residues long. V shed 0 bases and J shed 5 bases, with 13 bases lying between them. The chain's CDR3 is CASSLSDSRGETQYF. As DNA, the CDR3 is TGTGCCAGCAGTTTATCGGACTCCAGGGGTGAGACCCAGTACTTC.

The count of this clone is one. The V and J genes are TRBV4-2 and TRBJ1-1; D is ambiguous. CDR1 LGHNA and CDR2 YNFKEQ come from the germline V gene. This CDR3 has 13 amino acids. V shed 4 bases and J shed 1 base, with 7 bases lying between them. The DNA of the CDR3 is TGTGCCAGCAGCCCACATCCGAACACTGAAGCTTTCTTT. As protein: CASSPHPNTEAFF.

A word on this clone: The DNA is left out, because the CDR3 cannot be placed on it with certainty; the CDR3 is given as TCRdb lists it. J is TRBJ2-2 and V is TRBV29-1; TRBD2 is the table's D call, not checked against the DNA. The CDR3 length equals 11 residues, ends included. The germline gives CDR1 SQVTM, CDR2 ANQGSEA. CDR3 sequence reads: CSVFGAGELFF.

V usage is TRBV29-1 and J usage is TRBJ2-7; D is possibly TRBD2 (6 bases). Germline-derived CDR1 and CDR2 are SQVTM and ANQGSEA. Trimming removed 5 bases at V and 0 bases at J, with 20 bases between. The CDR3 consists of 16 residues. This CDR3 reads CSVRGGEVPSSYEQYF. As DNA, the CDR3 is TGCAGCGTTCGGGGAGGTGAGGTCCCTAGCTCCTACGAGCAGTACTTC.

For this clone: This specimen includes other DNA sequences encoding the same CDR3. The CDR3 DNA reads as TGTGCCAGCAGCCTCGGGGTTCCCTACGAGCAGTACTTC. The encoded protein is CASSLGVPYEQYF. The chain is built from TRBV5-4 and TRBJ2-7, with D possibly being TRBD2 (5 bases). CDR1 is SGHNT and CDR2 is YYREEE in the germline V gene (reference sequence). The CDR3 is 13 amino acids. The germline V and J ends were trimmed by 4 bases and 2 bases, with 10 bases remaining between them.

The V and J genes are TRBV10-2 and TRBJ2-1; 10 bases map to TRBD2. V lost 5 bases to trimming and J lost 9 bases; unmatched junction nucleotides: 16. This CDR3 region has 17 residues. The germline gives CDR1 WSHSY, CDR2 SAAADI. As DNA, the CDR3 is TGCGCCAGCAGTAAAACGAGCGGGAGGGCCGGGTTAGCTGAGCAGTTCTTC. Translating gives CASSKTSGRAGLAEQFF.

The chain couples TRBV7-9 to TRBJ2-7, with D maybe TRBD2 (5 bases). CDR1 is SEHNR and CDR2 is FQNEAQ in the germline V gene (reference sequence). The CDR3 sequence is 12 residues long. V was cut by 6 bases and J by 6 bases, with 12 bases left in between. The CDR3 loop reads CASRARGPEQYF. CDR3 bases: TGTGCCAGCAGGGCACGAGGGCCCGAGCAGTACTTC.

The chain carries TRBV4-1 and TRBJ1-2, with 7 bases aligning to TRBD1. This CDR3 contains 15 residues. Germline CDR1 is MGHRA and CDR2 is YSYEKL. The trim removed 1 base at V and 5 bases at J, leaving 7 bases unmatched. CDR3 in DNA: TGCGCCAGCAGCCAAGTTAGGACAGGCTCATATGGCTACACCTTC. This gives the protein CASSQVRTGSYGYTF.

The chain recombines TRBV9 with TRBJ2-3; perhaps D is TRBD1 or TRBD2 (5 bases each). V was trimmed by 3 bases and J by 5 bases, leaving 7 bases between them. Germline CDR1 reads SGDLS; CDR2 reads YYNGEE. The CDR3 spans 12 residues. DNA for the CDR3: TGTGCCAGCAGCGGGGACCTAGATACGCAGTATTTT. It translates to CASSGDLDTQYF.

Worth noting for this clone: Different DNA sequences within this sample yield the same CDR3. The J gene is TRBJ2-7, the V gene TRBV4-1; tentatively, D is TRBD1 (6 bases). V lost 0 bases to trimming and J lost 0 bases, with 9 bases between them. Per germline, CDR1 MGHRA and CDR2 YSYEKL. CDR3 length: 15 amino acids. The CDR3 loop is CASSQDRGISYEQYF. CDR3 sequence (DNA): TGCGCCAGCAGCCAAGACAGGGGCATCTCCTACGAGCAGTACTTC.

The V and J genes are TRBV4-1 and TRBJ2-7, with TRBD2 matching over 7 bases. CDR1 and CDR2 (germline): MGHRA, YSYEKL. V dropped 1 base and J dropped 3; count of bases not matched to a gene: 6. CDR3 length: 15 amino acids. CDR3 DNA sequence: TGCGCCAGCAGCCAAGTCCCGCGGGGGAGCTACGAGCAGTACTTC. Protein product: CASSQVPRGSYEQYF.

This clone was counted a single time. The chain employs TRBV4-1 and TRBJ2-7; a weak D match, TRBD2 (5 bases). The CDR3 totals 13 residues. Germline V gene sequence: CDR1 MGHRA, CDR2 YSYEKL. Trimming stripped 5 bases from V and 3 bases from J, with 11 bases between. The DNA for the CDR3 is TGCGCCAGCAGCGCAACCGAGGGCTACGAGCAGTACTTC. Its translation is CASSATEGYEQYF.

V usage is TRBV4-1 and J usage is TRBJ2-3, with 8 bases identical to TRBD2. After removal of 4 bases from V and 3 bases from J, the junction contained 12 bases not matched to a gene. CDR3 length: 17 residues. In germline, CDR1 is MGHRA, CDR2 YSYEKL. The CDR3: CASSRVLLAGITDTQYF. For the CDR3, the DNA is TGCGCCAGCAGCCGAGTCCTTCTAGCGGGTATTACAGATACGCAGTATTTT.

The chain uses TRBV7-9 and TRBJ1-1, with D hard to call. The CDR3 covers 11 residues. V shed 10 bases and J shed 0 bases, with 6 bases lying between them. CDR1 and CDR2 from the germline V gene are SEHNR and FQNEAQ (reference sequence). The CDR3 loop reads CATGMNTEAFF. CDR3 DNA sequence: TGTGCCACTGGGATGAACACTGAAGCTTTCTTT.

With respect to this clone: This same CDR3 is encoded by further DNA sequences in the sample. The chain couples TRBV27 to TRBJ2-7; D possibly corresponds to TRBD2 (6 bases). Germline values: CDR1 MNHEY, CDR2 SMNVEV (reference sequence). Trimming stripped 3 bases from V and 0 bases from J, with 9 bases between. This CDR3 region has 14 residues. The chain's CDR3 is CASSFAGSSYEQYF. CDR3 nucleotide sequence: TGTGCCAGCAGTTTCGCGGGGAGCTCCTACGAGCAGTACTTC.

V is TRBV7-8 and J is TRBJ1-2; 10 bases are shared with TRBD1. The J segment lost 1 base and the V segment lost 4 bases, leaving 9 bases of the junction unmatched. This CDR3 is built from 17 residues. Germline V CDR1 and CDR2: SGHVS, FQNEAQ. CDR3 bases: TGTGCCAGCAGCTCCGGGACAGGGGAACGGGTTAACTATGGCTACACCTTC. It is translated as CASSSGTGERVNYGYTF.

This chain links TRBV19 with TRBJ1-3, with D tentatively TRBD1 (6 bases). Germline CDR1 LNHDA, CDR2 SQIVND (reference sequence). V lost 7 bases, J lost 14 bases, and 24 bases lay in between. CDR3 length: 14 residues. This CDR3 is CASIPGGSPGPLYF. The CDR3 DNA reads TGTGCCAGTATTCCTGGGGGCAGCCCGGGACCATTATATTTT.

Here the CDR3 DNA reads TGTGCCAGTAGTAGCCCGGTCTTGGGAGCTTTCTTT. It specifies CASSSPVLGAFF. The rearrangement links TRBV19 to TRBJ1-1; D is undetermined. V lost 4 bases, J lost 10 bases, and 13 bases lay in between. CDR1 is LNHDA and CDR2 is SQIVND in the germline V gene (reference sequence). This CDR3 is built from 12 residues.

DNA of the CDR3: TGTGCCAGCAGCCAAGAGAGACAGGGCGCAGCTTTCTTT. This sequence encodes CASSQERQGAAFF. The chain couples TRBV14 to TRBJ1-1; TRBD1 matches at 7 bases. This CDR3 has 13 residues. Germline loops: CDR1 SGHDN, CDR2 FVKESK. After removal of 0 bases from V and 10 bases from J, the junction contained 5 bases not matched to a gene.

The chain carries TRBV5-1 and TRBJ2-1; D might be TRBD1 (6 bases). Trimming pared 1 base from V and 8 bases from J, leaving 16 bases between. This CDR3 is built from 15 residues. Per germline, CDR1 SGHRS and CDR2 YFSETQ. The CDR3 here is CASSLYRVVEDEQFF. The CDR3 coding sequence is TGCGCCAGCAGCTTGTACAGGGTTGTTGAGGATGAGCAGTTCTTC.

This clone was counted once. The chain couples TRBV23-1 to TRBJ2-3; TRBD2 might be the D (5 bases). TRBV23-1 counts as an open reading frame of uncertain function. V shed 3 bases and J shed 4 bases, with 11 bases lying between them. The CDR3 has 14 residues. The CDR3 DNA is TGCGCCAGCAGTCACCCAGCGGCTGCAGATACGCAGTATTTT. As protein: CASSHPAAADTQYF.

Of note for this clone: This specimen includes other DNA sequences encoding the same CDR3. The chain recombines TRBV2 with TRBJ2-7; D gene unclear. Trimming removed 2 bases from V and 4 bases from J, with 6 bases in between. Germline CDR1 reads SNHLY; CDR2 reads FYNNEI. The length of the CDR3 is 12 residues. As DNA, the CDR3 is TGTGCCAGCAGTGAACGAGGTTACGAGCAGTACTTC. Amino acid sequence: CASSERGYEQYF.

The chain has TRBV19 and TRBJ1-1, with D uncertain. Per germline, CDR1 LNHDA and CDR2 SQIVND (reference sequence). The V end lost 8 bases, the J end lost 1 base, and 5 bases lay between the germline ends. CDR3 length equals 11 residues. The CDR3 DNA follows: TGTGCCAGTGAGAAGAACACTGAAGCTTTCTTT. Its translation is CASEKNTEAFF.